This entry describes one TCR beta chain. The antigen this receptor binds is unknown. Sequence at one end of the junction differs from germline and may be a read error. Donors were under 40 systemically healthy Caucasian individuals from Russia aged roughly 6 to 95 years. Ten milliliters of peripheral blood were drawn from each donor into EDTA-treated Vacutainer tubes. Ficoll-Paque density-gradient centrifugation was used to isolate PBMCs, with at least 6 million per sample. Trizol reagent was used to extract total RNA from PBMCs, with at least 5.5 micrograms per sample. Naive CD45RAhigh/CD27high T cell percentages were measured by flow cytometry on a PBMC aliquot from every donor. The library relied on 5' RACE. Sequencer: Illumina HiSeq 2500. A second PCR of about 7 to 12 cycles was performed with a sample-barcoded 5' primer and a J-beta primer mix. Each TCR beta cDNA molecule received a unique molecular identifier from a template-switch 5' adaptor carrying 12 random nucleotides. Each sample yielded at least 2.5 million CDR3-containing paired-end reads. All of the RNA was converted into first-strand cDNA using the Mint cDNA synthesis kit, with a TRBC-specific oligonucleotide serving as the primer. All cDNA was treated with uracil-DNA glycosylase and then went through a first 18-cycle PCR with the universal primers M1SS and BC2_uni_R. The authors processed their data as follows. Normalization of each sample was performed by random selection of 1 million high-quality reads, each carrying a distinct molecular identifier. Instead of being binned into consensus sequences, reads that shared molecular identifiers were thrown out. CDR3 identification, clonotype clustering and error correction used MiTCR with a Q25 quality threshold and the strictest error-elimination algorithm. Lower-bound total TCR beta diversity was estimated with a nonparametric unseen species model using Euler transformation. The raw public reads went through TCRdb reprocessing: fastp at Q25, MiXCR clone calling, in-frame beta chains kept. CDR3 protein duplicates are merged, each entry listing the most common genes and DNA. TCRdb assigned the V and J calls; the authors' analysis was not used. The sample table shows 600,000 or so distinct CDR3 sequences, and around half are seen once. The ten largest clones add up to approximately 23% of the sample.

These data originate in a study of blood T cells in healthy people across ages (dated by TCRdb to about 2015). Concerning the study at large: In model experiments, roughly one uniquely barcoded TCR beta cDNA molecule per two T cells was captured by template switching. For two donors (one aged 18 to 29 and one aged 80 or older), the study analyzed two additional independent replicas of 1 million unique cDNA reads from the same blood draw. Using deep sequencing normalized with unique cDNA molecular identifiers, the study measured how TCR beta repertoire diversity changes with age. Donors of different ages were randomly distributed across sequencing lanes to avoid experimental bias. Four age groups were formed from the donors: young (average approximately 15 years), middle-aged (around 41), aged (approximately 60) and long-lived (roughly 81). Study-wide conclusions, independent of this receptor: Observed TCR beta diversity correlated strongly with the percentage of naive T cells measured by flow cytometry. Estimates of total diversity based on one million sequenced T cells were considered lower bounds and underestimates. The CMV infection status of donors was not known, potentially confounding age-related changes in expanded clonotypes. The long-lived group showed more naive CD4+ T cells, fewer expanded clones and increased TCR diversity than the aged group, suggesting age selection. Observed TCR beta diversity per million T cells fell roughly linearly with age, and a significant reduction was already apparent by age around 39. Bulk unsorted PBMC profiling prevented conclusive comparison of naive and antigen-experienced compartments.

The CDR3 runs 21 amino acids, cysteine and phenylalanine included. The DNA shown is the 63-base CDR3, in frame from base 1. Sequences ENHRY (CDR1) and SYGVKD (CDR2) are obtained from the germline V gene. Sequencing was carried out using blood. The rearrangement combines TRBV10-3 with TRBJ2-6; TRBD2 lines up with 10 middle nucleotides. The clonotype originates from an older man in good health. CDR3 region: CAISESASGGTHSSGANVLTF. The nucleotide sequence reads TGTGCCATCAGCGAGTCGGCTAGCGGGGGTACCCATAGCTCTGGGGCCAACGTCCTGACTTTC.